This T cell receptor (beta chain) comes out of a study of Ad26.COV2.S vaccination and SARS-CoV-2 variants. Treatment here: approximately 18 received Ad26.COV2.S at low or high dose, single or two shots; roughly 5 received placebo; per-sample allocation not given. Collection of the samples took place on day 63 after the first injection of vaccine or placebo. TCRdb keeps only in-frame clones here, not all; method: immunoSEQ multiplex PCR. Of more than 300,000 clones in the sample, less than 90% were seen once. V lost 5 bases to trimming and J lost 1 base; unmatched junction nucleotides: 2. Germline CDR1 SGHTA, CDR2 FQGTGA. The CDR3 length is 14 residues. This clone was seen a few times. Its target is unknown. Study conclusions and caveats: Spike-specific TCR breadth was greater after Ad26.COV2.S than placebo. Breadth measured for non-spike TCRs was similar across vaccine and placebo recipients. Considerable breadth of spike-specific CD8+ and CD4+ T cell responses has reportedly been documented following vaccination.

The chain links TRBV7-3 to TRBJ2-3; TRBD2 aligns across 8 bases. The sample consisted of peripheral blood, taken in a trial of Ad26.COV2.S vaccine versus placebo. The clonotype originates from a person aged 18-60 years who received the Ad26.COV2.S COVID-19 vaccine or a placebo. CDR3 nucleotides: TGTGCCAGCAGCGAGACTAGCGGCACAGATACGCAGTATTTT. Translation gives CASSETSGTDTQYF.